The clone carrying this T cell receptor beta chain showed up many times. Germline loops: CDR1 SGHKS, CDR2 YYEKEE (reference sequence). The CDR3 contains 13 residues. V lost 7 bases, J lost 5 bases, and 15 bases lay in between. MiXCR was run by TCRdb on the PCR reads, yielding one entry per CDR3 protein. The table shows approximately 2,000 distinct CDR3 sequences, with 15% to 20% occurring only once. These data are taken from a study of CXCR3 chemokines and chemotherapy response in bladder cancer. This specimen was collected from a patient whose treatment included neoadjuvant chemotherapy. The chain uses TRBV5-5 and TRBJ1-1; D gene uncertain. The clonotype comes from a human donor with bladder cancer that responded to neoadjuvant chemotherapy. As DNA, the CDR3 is TGTGCCAGCTTACAGTACGCGGGAACTGAAGCTTTCTTT. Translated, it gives CASLQYAGTEAFF.